These 30 T cell receptor beta chains came from one sample sequenced in a study of Graves' ophthalmopathy and Graves' hyperthyroidism (dated 2018 in TCRdb). Sequenced using an Illumina HiSeq 2000. For repertoire sequencing, TCR beta CDR3 regions were amplified from RNA transcripts. The first round was an RT-PCR using HTBI primers with the Qiagen OneStep RT-PCR kit, and this first round was followed by a second-round multiplex PCR, then size selection and purification. The public sequencing data were trimmed at Q25 with fastp and processed into clonotypes with MiXCR by TCRdb, which kept only in-frame beta chains. A single entry per CDR3 protein holds the most common genes and DNA from its merged rows. The sample has about 1.1 million distinct CDR3 sequences on record, less than 45% of them singletons. In total, the top ten clones hold 11% of the sample. The sequencing sample was made of peripheral blood or thyroid tissue (not recorded which). The receptors stem from an adult man with Graves' hyperthyroidism.

The DNA for the CDR3 is TGTGCCAGCAGTGATTCCGGGGGAAGGAAGGCTTTCTTT. Its protein product is CASSDSGGRKAFF. The chain employs TRBV25-1 and TRBJ1-1; the D gene is possibly TRBD1 (5 bases). The V end lost 3 bases, the J end lost 11 bases, and 16 bases lay between the germline ends. The CDR3 spans 13 residues. Germline V CDR1 and CDR2: MGHDK, SYGVNS.

This clonotype was picked up many times. J is TRBJ1-5 and V is TRBV19; D gene ambiguous. V was cut by 3 bases and J by 3 bases, with 9 bases left in between. CDR1 LNHDA and CDR2 SQIVND come from the germline V gene (reference sequence). The CDR3 runs to 14 residues. The CDR3 sequence is CASSIGGNNQPQHF. The CDR3 DNA follows: TGTGCCAGTAGTATTGGAGGGAACAATCAGCCCCAGCATTTT. The variable domain in full, completed from reference TRBV19 and TRBJ1-5, reads DGGITQSPKYLFRKEGQNVTLSCEQNLNHDAMYWYRQDPGQGLRLIYYSQIVNDFQKGDIAEGYSVSREKKESFPLTVTSAQKNPTAFYLCASSIGGNNQPQHFGDGTRLSIL.

This clonotype was found once. The V and J genes are TRBV5-1 and TRBJ1-1; 8 bases map to TRBD1. The CDR3 runs to 15 residues. CDR1 is SGHRS and CDR2 is YFSETQ in the germline V gene. Unmatched junction bases numbered 5, after V lost 0 bases and J lost 4 bases. In nucleotides, the CDR3 is TGCGCCAGCAGCTTGGGGACAGGGAGGGGCACTGAAGCTTTCTTT. Its protein product is CASSLGTGRGTEAFF.

This clonotype has a handful of counts. This chain links TRBV5-8 with TRBJ1-2; 7 bases are shared with TRBD1. V lost 4 bases and J lost 7; bases outside the gene matches: 13. The CDR3 runs to 15 residues. Germline V gene lookup returns CDR1 SGHTS and CDR2 YDEGEE. The CDR3 loop reads CASSDSGTVVGGYTF. The CDR3 DNA follows: TGTGCCAGCAGCGATTCCGGGACAGTGGTTGGTGGCTACACCTTC. Combining the CDR3 with reference TRBV5-8 and TRBJ1-2 gives the whole variable domain EAGVTQSPTHLIKTRGQQATLRCSPISGHTSVYWYQQALGLGLQFLLWYDEGEERNRGNFPPRFSGRQFPNYSSELNVNALELEDSALYLCASSDSGTVVGGYTFGSGTRLTVV.

Ten or more counts support this clonotype. The gene calls are TRBV7-9 and TRBJ1-4; 9 nucleotides line up with TRBD1. Losses at the gene ends were 5 bases for V and 4 bases for J; bases not matched to a gene: 2. Germline-derived CDR1 and CDR2 are SEHNR and FQNEAQ (reference sequence). The CDR3 spans 14 residues. CDR3 sequence reads: CASSMGQGNEKLFF. The CDR3 bases are TGTGCCAGCAGCATGGGACAGGGTAATGAAAAACTGTTTTTT.

Ten or more counts support this clonotype. This sequence joins TRBV25-1 and TRBJ1-4; 8 bases line up with TRBD1. J was trimmed by 6 bases and V by 1 base; bases with no gene match: 4. The CDR3 consists of 15 residues. Germline V gene lookup returns CDR1 MGHDK and CDR2 SYGVNS. The chain's CDR3 is CASSEWAGGYEKLFF. The CDR3, as DNA: TGTGCCAGCAGTGAATGGGCAGGGGGCTATGAAAAACTGTTTTTT.

The chain carries TRBV5-1 and TRBJ1-3; D is unresolved. This CDR3 contains 13 residues. The germline V and J ends were trimmed by 4 bases and 3 bases, with 8 bases remaining between them. From germline, CDR1 is SGHRS and CDR2 YFSETQ. The CDR3, as DNA: TGCGCCAGCAGCCACGGACTTGGAAACACCATATATTTT. Translating it yields CASSHGLGNTIYF.

This clonotype was counted many times. J is TRBJ1-2 and V is TRBV2, with 10 bases identical to TRBD1. The germline V gene encodes CDR1 SNHLY and CDR2 FYNNEI. The CDR3 covers 15 residues. The V and J ends lost 5 bases and 3 bases, in that order; junction bases with no gene match: 6. In DNA, the CDR3 is TGTGCCAGCAGTCGGACAGGGGGGGTATACTATGGCTACACCTTC. Translated: CASSRTGGVYYGYTF.

The V gene is TRBV30, the J gene TRBJ1-5; D is ambiguous. Trimming removed 6 bases at V and 1 base at J, with 13 bases between. This CDR3 is 14 amino acids long. In germline, CDR1 is GTSNPN, CDR2 SVGIG (reference sequence). Here the CDR3 reads CACRQQGSNQPQHF. The CDR3 DNA is TGTGCCTGTAGGCAGCAAGGGAGCAATCAGCCCCAGCATTTT.

Only a few counts were recorded for this clonotype. The junction differs from germline at one of its ends, possibly a read error. This rearrangement joins TRBV10-3 to TRBJ1-3, with D hard to call. The CDR3 is made up of 16 amino acids. Germline-derived CDR1 and CDR2 are ENHRY and SYGVKD. In nucleotides, the CDR3 is TGTGCCAGCAGTGATCCGGGATACCGATATAGAAACACCATATATTTT. Encoded protein: CASSDPGYRYRNTIYF.

This clonotype was seen only a few times. The chain combines TRBV7-6 with TRBJ2-7; perhaps TRBD1 as D (6 bases). This CDR3 has 14 residues. Germline CDR1 and CDR2: SGHVS and FNYEAQ. V lost 5 bases to trimming and J lost 5 bases, with 16 bases between them. CDR3 sequence: CASSGWDNRDEQYF. The CDR3 DNA follows: TGTGCCAGCAGCGGTTGGGACAACCGAGACGAGCAGTACTTC.

This clonotype has ten or more counts. CDR3 residues: CASSLIVRGNYGYTF. The CDR3 region has the DNA TGTGCCAGCAGCTTAATTGTGAGAGGGAACTATGGCTACACCTTC. The chain employs TRBV11-2 and TRBJ1-2; D is ambiguous. Germline V gene sequence: CDR1 SGHAT, CDR2 FQNNGV. The V end lost 2 bases, the J end lost 2 bases, and 12 bases lay between the germline ends. The CDR3 is made up of 15 amino acids.

Note on this clonotype: The limits of the CDR3 on the DNA are not certain, so only TCRdb's listed CDR3 is given. This chain links TRBV25-1 with TRBJ1-5. Germline V lookup: CDR1 MGHDK, CDR2 SYGVNS. Termini included, the CDR3 measures 14 amino acids. The CDR3 is CACSARLGGQPQHF.

This clonotype was observed a few times. The chain has TRBV11-2 and TRBJ2-2; the match to TRBD2 covers 12 bases. The germline gives CDR1 SGHAT, CDR2 FQNNGV. The ends lost 6 bases at V and 7 bases at J; junction bases unmatched: 12. This CDR3 region has 17 residues. CDR3 protein: CASSYWRLAGEDGELFF. The DNA of the CDR3 is TGTGCCAGCAGTTACTGGCGACTAGCGGGGGAGGACGGGGAGCTGTTTTTT.

This clonotype was counted at least ten times. This chain connects TRBV12-3 or TRBV12-4 to TRBJ2-2; D is unclear. This CDR3 is built from 13 residues. V was trimmed by 2 bases and J by 4 bases, leaving 5 bases between them. CDR3 bases: TGTGCCAGCAGTTTAATCCGCACCGGGGAGCTGTTTTTT. Its translation: CASSLIRTGELFF.

This clonotype has only a few counts. The chain uses TRBV12-3 or TRBV12-4 and TRBJ1-2, with D possibly being TRBD1 (6 bases). CDR3 length: 17 residues. Trimming pared 5 bases from V and 0 bases from J, leaving 19 bases between. CDR3 protein: CASSKRNRVGANYGYTF. The CDR3 bases are TGTGCCAGCAGTAAGAGAAACAGGGTCGGAGCTAACTATGGCTACACCTTC.

The J gene is TRBJ1-1, the V gene TRBV15, with D perhaps TRBD1 (6 bases). The CDR3 has 15 residues. The V gene lost 1 base and the J gene lost 5 bases, with 14 bases spanning the gap. Germline V gene lookup returns CDR1 LNHNV and CDR2 YYDKDF (reference sequence). Written as DNA, the CDR3 is TGTGCCACCAGCAGAGTGGCAGGGGCGGGGACTGAAGCTTTCTTT. Its translation is CATSRVAGAGTEAFF.

A remark on this clonotype: This clone may be a read error of a much larger clone one base away. V is TRBV7-6 and J is TRBJ2-2; the D gene is possibly TRBD2 (5 bases). Germline V gives CDR1 SGHVS, CDR2 FNYEAQ. The CDR3 has 16 residues. Trimming pared 6 bases from V and 4 bases from J, leaving 18 bases between. In nucleotides, the CDR3 is TGTGCCAGCAGTCATAGGCCCAACGCGGGCACCGGGGAGCTGTTTTTT. This sequence encodes CASSHRPNAGTGELFF. The entire variable domain, with the rest obtained from reference TRBV7-6 and TRBJ2-2, is as follows: GAGVSQSPRYKVTKRGQDVALRCDPISGHVSLYWYRQALGQGPEFLTYFNYEAQQDKSGLPNDRFSAERPEGSISTLTIQRTEQRDSAMYRCASSHRPNAGTGELFFGEGSRLTVL.

The chain is built from TRBV25-1 and TRBJ1-6; 7 bases agree with TRBD1. Germline CDR1 MGHDK, CDR2 SYGVNS. Trimming took 6 bases from V and 8 from J; bases not matched to a gene: 13. The CDR3 sequence is 16 residues long. The CDR3 here is CASSAYEGAGDSPLHF. In nucleotides, the CDR3 is TGTGCCAGCAGCGCCTACGAGGGGGCAGGGGATTCACCCCTCCACTTT.

This clonotype has just one count. The V and J genes are TRBV19 and TRBJ1-1; D call uncertain. Trimming cost V 6 bases and J 2 bases, with 19 bases left between them. The CDR3 runs to 16 residues. The germline V gene encodes CDR1 LNHDA and CDR2 SQIVND (reference sequence). The CDR3 reads CASSSLAGSFNTEAFF. In DNA, the CDR3 is TGTGCCAGTAGCAGCTTGGCCGGTTCCTTCAACACTGAAGCTTTCTTT. The variable domain in full, completed from reference TRBV19 and TRBJ1-1, reads DGGITQSPKYLFRKEGQNVTLSCEQNLNHDAMYWYRQDPGQGLRLIYYSQIVNDFQKGDIAEGYSVSREKKESFPLTVTSAQKNPTAFYLCASSSLAGSFNTEAFFGQGTRLTVV.

This clonotype appeared a few times. The chain carries TRBV10-2 and TRBJ2-7; D is unresolved. Trimming removed 3 bases from V and 3 bases from J, with 9 bases in between. The CDR3 is made up of 13 amino acids. CDR1 and CDR2 from the germline V gene are WSHSY and SAAADI. The CDR3 loop reads CASSDSGRYEQYF. In DNA form, the CDR3 reads TGCGCCAGCAGTGACTCCGGGCGCTACGAGCAGTACTTC.

This clonotype was recorded only once. A read error may explain this, as a much larger clone is one base away. V gene TRBV24-1 combines with J gene TRBJ1-6; TRBD1 aligns across 8 bases. Unmatched junction bases numbered 8, after V lost 6 bases and J lost 11 bases. This CDR3 comprises 14 residues. Germline CDR1 KGHDR, CDR2 SFDVKD. CDR3 DNA: TGTGCCACCAGTTACGGAGACAGGGGTACACCCCTCCACTTT. Translation: CATSYGDRGTPLHF.

This clonotype occurred a few times. The chain employs TRBV19 and TRBJ2-5; 8 nucleotides agree with TRBD2. CDR3 length: 13 residues. V shed 7 bases, J shed 1 base, and the junction held 2 bases outside the gene matches. Germline V gene data show CDR1 as LNHDA and CDR2 as SQIVND (reference sequence). CDR3 residues: CASKGTSQETQYF. The CDR3, as DNA: TGTGCCAGTAAAGGGACTAGCCAAGAGACCCAGTACTTC.

The V call is TRBV11-2, the J call TRBJ2-7; a weak D match, TRBD2 (6 bases). In germline, CDR1 is SGHAT, CDR2 FQNNGV. The CDR3 length is 12 residues. Trimming cost V 6 bases and J 6 bases, with 12 bases left between them. CDR3 loop: CASRIPAGEQYF. The CDR3 coding sequence is TGTGCCAGCAGGATCCCAGCGGGCGAGCAGTACTTC.

The CDR3 is CATSRGGGKGSPLHF. The CDR3 bases are TGTGCCACCAGCAGAGGAGGGGGGAAGGGCTCACCCCTCCACTTT. This chain connects TRBV15 to TRBJ1-6; the D gene is possibly TRBD1 (6 bases). Trimming shortened V by 1 base and J by 10 bases, and 14 bases separated the two germline ends. The CDR3 contains 15 residues. Germline V gene sequence: CDR1 LNHNV, CDR2 YYDKDF (reference sequence).

There are many counts of this clonotype. This chain uses TRBV2 with TRBJ2-5, with D tentatively TRBD1 (6 bases). The CDR3 contains 15 residues. Trimming removed 1 base at V and 5 bases at J, with 14 bases between. Germline V lookup: CDR1 SNHLY, CDR2 FYNNEI. The CDR3 loop reads CASSEGTARRETQYF. For the CDR3, the DNA is TGTGCCAGCAGTGAAGGGACAGCTCGTCGGGAGACCCAGTACTTC. The full variable domain, its missing parts supplied by reference TRBV2 and TRBJ2-5, is EPEVTQTPSHQVTQMGQEVILRCVPISNHLYFYWYRQILGQKVEFLVSFYNNEISEKSEIFDDQFSVERPDGSNFTLKIRSTKLEDSAMYFCASSEGTARRETQYFGPGTRLLVL.

On this clonotype: A much bigger clone sits one base away, suggesting this may be a read error. The chain carries TRBV2 and TRBJ2-7, with TRBD1 identical over 8 bases. This CDR3 region has 14 residues. Germline CDR1 and CDR2: SNHLY and FYNNEI. CDR3 bases: TGTGCCAGCATGAAAGGACAGGGTTCCTACAAGCAGTACTTC. Its protein is CASMKGQGSYKQYF.

The rearrangement uses TRBV10-3 and TRBJ1-1; TRBD1 aligns across 11 bases. Trimming cost V 5 bases and J 5 bases; bases outside gene matches: 7. This CDR3 has 15 amino acids. Germline CDR1 reads ENHRY; CDR2 reads SYGVKD. The CDR3 bases are TGTGCCATCAGTTACTCGGGACAGGGGGAAACTGAAGCTTTCTTT. Its translation: CAISYSGQGETEAFF.

This clonotype was recorded many times. The rearrangement uses TRBV2 and TRBJ1-6; D is unresolved. Germline V gene lookup returns CDR1 SNHLY and CDR2 FYNNEI. The V end was cut by 2 bases, the J end by 6 bases, with 11 bases between. This CDR3 spans 15 amino acids. CDR3 DNA sequence: TGTGCCAGCAGTGAACTTAATACGGGTAATTCACCCCTCCACTTT. It encodes CASSELNTGNSPLHF. Variable domain in full (rest from reference TRBV2 and TRBJ1-6): EPEVTQTPSHQVTQMGQEVILRCVPISNHLYFYWYRQILGQKVEFLVSFYNNEISEKSEIFDDQFSVERPDGSNFTLKIRSTKLEDSAMYFCASSELNTGNSPLHFGNGTRLTVT.

The J gene is TRBJ2-6, the V gene TRBV7-9; the D is unclear. The V gene's germline CDR1 is SEHNR and CDR2 FQNEAQ (reference sequence). The V end was cut by 4 bases, the J end by 3 bases, with 10 bases between. This CDR3 has 15 amino acids. Written as DNA, the CDR3 is TGTGCCAGCAGCTGGGCGGACGGTGGGGCCAACGTCCTGACTTTC. Its translation is CASSWADGGANVLTF.